This T cell receptor beta chain derives from a study of T cells after yellow fever vaccination. Overall study results and limits: Among all clonotypes, a small share was observed in both CD4 and CD8 compartments.

This clonotype was picked up many times. Antigen: not known. The junction does not match germline at one end; this may be a read error. CDR3 length equals 12 residues. Germline V gives CDR1 SGHRS, CDR2 YFSETQ. TCRdb used MiXCR to reprocess the 5' RACE reads, holding one entry per CDR3 protein. The table lists around 530,000 distinct CDR3 sequences, around 17% of them singletons. This sequence was found in a man younger than 35 who received the YFV17D yellow fever vaccine. The material sequenced was PBMCs, taken about 5 days after the first yellow fever vaccination. The chain employs TRBV5-1 and TRBJ2-1, with a tentative D call TRBD2 (7 bases). CDR3 sequence: CASSLGGDEQFF. CDR3 DNA: TGTGCCAGCAGCTTAGGGGGGGATGAGCAGTTCTTC.